These T cell receptor beta chains were read from a single sample in a study of shared clonotypes between healthy human individuals. This table comes from immunoSEQ multiplex PCR, and its TCRdb copy is limited to in-frame clones, with some not included. Altogether about 2.5 million clones are present, 85% to 95% being singletons, with the ten largest covering more than 0.35%. Sequencing input: naive CD4+ T cells from PBMCs. Receptors were obtained from a man between 18 and 35 years old in good health. Some clones in this sample may be carry-over from other donors' samples. The CDR3 runs from the conserved cysteine through the conserved F or W. A D gene is named only where the DNA matches it firmly. Where a row states a size, it is once, few, many or the class of an expanded clone; other rows omit it.

j_call	clone_size	d_call	v_call	cdr3_aa	cdr3_nt
TRBJ1-2	-	-	TRBV5-4	CASSSALGHSYGYTF	TGTGCCAGCAGCTCGGCCCTGGGACATAGCTATGGCTACACCTTC
TRBJ1-4	few	TRBD1	TRBV28	CASRAAGQLEKLFF	TGTGCCAGCAGGGCTGCGGGACAGTTAGAAAAACTGTTTTTT
TRBJ1-2	-	TRBD1	TRBV29-1	CSVGDSPNYGYTF	TGCAGCGTTGGGGACAGTCCTAACTATGGCTACACCTTC
TRBJ2-6	once	-	TRBV10-3	CAISLGRDLGANVLTF	TGTGCCATCAGTTTAGGCAGGGATCTCGGGGCCAACGTCCTGACTTTC
TRBJ2-7	-	-	TRBV28	CASSLIRQYNYEQYF	TGTGCCAGCAGTTTGATACGGCAGTATAACTACGAGCAGTACTTC
TRBJ2-7	-	-	TRBV19	CASSIVGGYEQYF	TGTGCCAGTAGTATAGTGGGAGGCTACGAGCAGTACTTC
TRBJ1-2	-	-	TRBV28	CASGRSRTSYGYTF	TGTGCCAGCGGCCGTTCGAGAACCAGCTATGGCTACACCTTC
TRBJ2-7	-	TRBD1	TRBV6-6	CASSYRDSYYEQYF	TGTGCCAGCAGTTACCGGGACAGCTACTACGAGCAGTACTTC
TRBJ2-7	-	-	TRBV21-1	CDLRGGNEQYF	TGTGACCTGCGGGGGGGAAACGAGCAGTACTTC
TRBJ2-4	-	-	TRBV5-6	CASSFGHVAKNIQYF	TGTGCCAGCAGCTTTGGACACGTAGCCAAAAACATTCAGTACTTC
TRBJ2-1	-	-	TRBV15	CATSREGERYNEQFF	TGTGCCACCAGCAGAGAGGGAGAACGGTACAATGAGCAGTTCTTC
TRBJ2-2	once	-	TRBV7-3	CASSSAGSTGTGELFF	TGTGCCAGCAGTTCTGCGGGCTCTACGGGAACCGGGGAGCTGTTTTTT
TRBJ2-1	-	TRBD2	TRBV19	CASRERGSSNEQFF	TGTGCCAGTAGGGAGCGGGGCTCCTCCAATGAGCAGTTCTTC
TRBJ2-5	-	TRBD2	TRBV29-1	CSSRTSGTETQYF	TGCAGCTCTCGGACTAGCGGGACTGAGACCCAGTACTTC
TRBJ1-1	-	-	TRBV5-4	CASSQATGRGNTEAFF	TGTGCCAGCAGTCAGGCGACAGGCCGGGGGAACACTGAAGCTTTCTTT
TRBJ2-2	-	-	TRBV4-1	CASSRLLPGELFF	TGCGCCAGCAGCCGACTTCTTCCCGGGGAGCTGTTTTTT
TRBJ2-3	once	TRBD2	TRBV29-1	CSVAGSTDTQYF	TGCAGCGTAGCGGGGAGCACAGATACGCAGTATTTT
TRBJ2-3	-	TRBD2	TRBV6-5	CASIPAGVDTQYF	TGTGCCAGCATCCCAGCGGGAGTTGATACGCAGTATTTT
TRBJ1-3	-	TRBD1	TRBV5-1	CASSPGTEGNTIYF	TGCGCCAGCAGCCCGGGGACAGAAGGAAACACCATATATTTT
TRBJ2-5	-	TRBD2	TRBV11-3	CASSPGLAGGLQETQYF	TGTGCCAGCAGCCCAGGACTAGCGGGAGGCCTCCAAGAGACCCAGTACTTC
TRBJ1-5	-	-	TRBV28	CASSFLLGATGPQHF	TGTGCCAGCAGTTTTCTTTTAGGGGCGACGGGGCCCCAGCATTTT
TRBJ1-1	-	TRBD1	TRBV18	CASSLNRGRTEAFF	TGTGCCAGCTCACTAAACAGGGGGCGAACTGAAGCTTTCTTT
TRBJ2-5	-	-	TRBV25-1	CASSEVGDKETQYF	TGTGCCAGCAGTGAGGTAGGGGACAAAGAGACCCAGTACTTC
TRBJ1-5	once	-	TRBV15	CATGRNSNQPQHF	TGTGCCACCGGACGGAATAGCAATCAGCCCCAGCATTTT
TRBJ1-5	-	-	TRBV7-3	CASSFGYSNQPQHF	TGTGCCAGCAGCTTTGGATATAGCAATCAGCCCCAGCATTTT
TRBJ2-7	-	-	TRBV10-1	CASPGGRPYEQYF	TGCGCCTCCCCCGGGGGTAGGCCCTACGAGCAGTACTTC
TRBJ1-1	-	TRBD1	TRBV29-1	CSVEGIGTGLNTEAFF	TGCAGCGTTGAAGGGATTGGGACAGGACTGAACACTGAAGCTTTCTTT
TRBJ2-2	once	TRBD1	TRBV25-1	CASSSHPGTGDTGELFF	TGTGCCAGCAGTTCACACCCCGGGACAGGAGACACCGGGGAGCTGTTTTTT
TRBJ2-2	-	TRBD1	TRBV5-1	CASSSGQVNTGELFF	TGCGCCAGCAGCTCCGGACAGGTGAACACCGGGGAGCTGTTTTTT
TRBJ2-2	-	TRBD1	TRBV30	CAWRNPGTGHTGELFF	TGTGCCTGGAGAAACCCCGGGACAGGGCACACCGGGGAGCTGTTTTTT
TRBJ2-5	-	TRBD2	TRBV14	CASSLLRGGLGETQYF	TGTGCCAGCAGCCTTCTTCGGGGGGGTCTGGGAGAGACCCAGTACTTC
TRBJ1-2	-	-	TRBV18	CASSLEFQGNGYTF	TGTGCCAGCTCACTTGAGTTTCAGGGAAACGGCTACACCTTC
TRBJ2-3	-	-	TRBV5-4	CASSLTWADTQYF	TGTGCCAGCAGCTTAACGTGGGCGGATACGCAGTATTTT
TRBJ2-7	-	TRBD2	TRBV5-4	CASSVGLADTYEQYF	TGTGCCAGCAGCGTAGGACTAGCGGATACCTACGAGCAGTACTTC
TRBJ2-5	-	TRBD1	TRBV29-1	CSAVGTARETQYF	TGCAGCGCCGTGGGGACAGCCAGGGAGACCCAGTACTTC
TRBJ1-2	-	-	TRBV7-2	CASSLYGVLEGYTF	TGTGCCAGCAGCTTATACGGCGTCTTGGAAGGCTACACCTTC
TRBJ2-3	-	-	TRBV15	CATSGGSWSVTDTQYF	TGTGCCACCAGCGGGGGCTCTTGGTCGGTGACAGATACGCAGTATTTT
TRBJ2-2	-	-	TRBV11-3	CASSPTYTGELFF	TGTGCCAGCAGCCCTACATACACCGGGGAGCTGTTTTTT
TRBJ2-7	-	-	TRBV5-8	CASRSGDVRVEQYF	TGTGCCAGCAGATCCGGAGATGTCAGGGTCGAGCAGTACTTC
TRBJ1-1	-	-	TRBV11-3	CASSLGPMNTEAFF	TGTGCCAGCAGCTTAGGACCAATGAACACTGAAGCTTTCTTT
TRBJ1-3	-	-	TRBV10-3	CAISEPGKLVGDLSGNTIYF	TGTGCCATCAGTGAGCCGGGGAAACTCGTGGGGGATCTCTCTGGAAACACCATATATTTT
TRBJ2-1	-	-	TRBV6-5	CASSYPTGEVQFF	TGTGCCAGCAGTTACCCGACTGGAGAGGTGCAGTTCTTC
TRBJ2-1	-	TRBD2	TRBV27	CASSLRDYGLNEQFF	TGTGCCAGCAGTCTCCGGGACTACGGGCTCAATGAGCAGTTCTTC
TRBJ2-2	-	-	TRBV6-6	CASRLGQTNTGELFF	TGTGCCAGCCGATTAGGGCAGACAAACACCGGGGAGCTGTTTTTT
TRBJ2-7	-	-	TRBV5-4	CASSPERPGEQYF	TGTGCCAGCAGCCCGGAGCGCCCGGGCGAGCAGTACTTC
TRBJ1-4	-	TRBD1	TRBV27	CASSNIRQGGEKLFF	TGTGCCAGCAGCAACATACGACAGGGTGGTGAAAAACTGTTTTTT
TRBJ1-1	-	-	TRBV10-3	CAISGGIEAFF	TGTGCCATCAGCGGGGGCATTGAAGCTTTCTTT